This T cell receptor beta chain was recovered during a study of shared clonotypes between healthy human individuals. Profiling relied on immunoSEQ multiplex PCR, and the TCRdb table lists in-frame clones only, not all of them. The sample contains roughly 700,000 clones, less than 85% of which appear only once. Adult donors, all healthy and HIV-negative, had no recent acute infections or vaccinations. This clone was seen many times. CDR3 length equals 13 residues. Trimming cost V 5 bases and J 5 bases, with 12 bases left between them. The germline V gene encodes CDR1 SGHVS and CDR2 FQNEAQ. V is TRBV7-8 and J is TRBJ2-5, with D hard to call. Sequenced sample: memory CD4+ T cells sorted from blood. Subset in this sample: CD45RA-negative fraction. This sequence was found in a woman in her 30s in good health. In nucleotides, the CDR3 is TGTGCCAGCAGCCCTCCACGATACGAGACCCAGTACTTC. It yields the protein CASSPPRYETQYF.